A selection of T cell receptor beta chains follows, all from one sample in a study of shared clonotypes between healthy human individuals. This table comes from immunoSEQ multiplex PCR, and its TCRdb copy is limited to in-frame clones, with some not included. In the table there are about 2 million clones, roughly 95% of which are singletons. Sequencing was done on a sample of naive CD8+ T cells sorted from blood. These receptors all come from a man younger than 35 in good health. Both conserved end residues are part of each CDR3. The order of the fields is J gene, clone size, V gene, CDR3 protein. Some rows mark clone size as missing; the rest say once, few, many or name a class of expanded clone.

TRBJ2-6	NA	TRBV6-5	CASSYEGSGANVLTF
TRBJ1-2	NA	TRBV6-5	CASSYGGGGYTF
TRBJ1-6	NA	TRBV6-5	CASSYTDTGGYSPLHF
TRBJ2-1	NA	TRBV29-1	CSVEDLGLVYNEQFF
TRBJ2-4	NA	TRBV6-4	CASSGRVTWGNIQYF
TRBJ2-5	NA	TRBV9	CASSVGGQANKETQYF
TRBJ1-1	NA	TRBV28	CASSWGGQGSWDTEAFF
TRBJ1-5	NA	TRBV4-1	CASSQEWGTQPQHF
TRBJ2-1	NA	TRBV25-1	CASTAASSYNEQFF
TRBJ2-3	NA	TRBV5-6	CASSPIGTSGVADTQYF
TRBJ2-7	NA	TRBV6-4	CASSADLAGGKHEQYF
TRBJ1-1	NA	TRBV9	CASSVGQGTLNTEAFF
TRBJ2-7	NA	TRBV11-2	CASSRNEGVQNEQYF
TRBJ2-1	once	TRBV6-5	CSTTELAGRNEQFF
TRBJ2-1	NA	TRBV27	CASSPDRGPSSYNEQFF
TRBJ2-5	NA	TRBV28	CASSYPTETQETQYF
TRBJ1-1	NA	TRBV5-6	CASSRTRDRGLNTEAFF
TRBJ2-3	NA	TRBV6-6	CASSTTSGPYTDTQYF
TRBJ1-2	NA	TRBV10-2	CASSDRGNSGYTF
TRBJ2-2	NA	TRBV29-1	CSGATDTGELFF
TRBJ2-5	NA	TRBV5-6	CASSLQREDPETQYF
TRBJ2-2	NA	TRBV28	CASSSPGTGLSGELFF
TRBJ2-7	NA	TRBV27	CASSPTGLYEQYF
TRBJ1-4	NA	TRBV5-6	CASSFGQGIEKLFF
TRBJ2-7	NA	TRBV7-3	CASSQGQGLPYEQYF
TRBJ2-1	NA	TRBV28	CASSLTGASHNEQFF